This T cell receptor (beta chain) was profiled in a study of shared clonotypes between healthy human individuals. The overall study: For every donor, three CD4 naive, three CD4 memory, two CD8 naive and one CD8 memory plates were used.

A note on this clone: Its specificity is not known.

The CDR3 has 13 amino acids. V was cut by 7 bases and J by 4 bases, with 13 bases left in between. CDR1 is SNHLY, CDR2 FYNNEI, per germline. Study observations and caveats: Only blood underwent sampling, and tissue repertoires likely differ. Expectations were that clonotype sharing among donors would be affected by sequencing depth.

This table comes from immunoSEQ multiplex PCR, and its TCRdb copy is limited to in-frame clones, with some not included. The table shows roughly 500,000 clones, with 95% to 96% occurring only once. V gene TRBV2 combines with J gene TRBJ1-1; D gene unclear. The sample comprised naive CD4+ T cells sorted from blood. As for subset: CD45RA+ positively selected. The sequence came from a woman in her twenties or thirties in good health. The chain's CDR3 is CASINHGFTEAFF. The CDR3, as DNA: TGTGCCAGCATCAACCACGGGTTCACTGAAGCTTTCTTT.